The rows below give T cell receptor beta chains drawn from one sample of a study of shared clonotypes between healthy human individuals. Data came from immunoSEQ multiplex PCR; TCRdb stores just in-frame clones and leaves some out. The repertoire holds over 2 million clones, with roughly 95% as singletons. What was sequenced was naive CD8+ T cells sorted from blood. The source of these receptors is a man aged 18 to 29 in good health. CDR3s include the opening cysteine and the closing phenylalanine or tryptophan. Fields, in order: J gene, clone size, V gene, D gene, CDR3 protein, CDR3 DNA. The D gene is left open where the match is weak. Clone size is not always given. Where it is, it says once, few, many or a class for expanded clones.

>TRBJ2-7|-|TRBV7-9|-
CASSLTVRDEQYF
TGTGCCAGCAGCTTAACGGTGAGGGACGAGCAGTACTTC
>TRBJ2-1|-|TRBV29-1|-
CSVEGRDPEQFF
TGCAGCGTTGAGGGGCGGGACCCTGAGCAGTTCTTC
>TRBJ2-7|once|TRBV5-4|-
CASSETPYEQYF
TGTGCCAGCAGCGAGACCCCCTACGAGCAGTACTTC
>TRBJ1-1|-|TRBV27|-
CASNLRKADTEAFF
TGTGCCAGCAATTTGCGGAAAGCGGACACTGAAGCTTTCTTT
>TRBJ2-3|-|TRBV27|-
CASSSARVSDTQYF
TGTGCCAGCAGCTCAGCCCGGGTTTCAGATACGCAGTATTTT
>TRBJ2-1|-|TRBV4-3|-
CASSQDRDPGSYNEQFF
TGCGCCAGCAGCCAAGATCGAGACCCCGGCTCCTACAATGAGCAGTTCTTC
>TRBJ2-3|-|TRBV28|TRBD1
CASSLGTATNTQYF
TGTGCCAGCAGCCTGGGGACAGCTACAAATACGCAGTATTTT
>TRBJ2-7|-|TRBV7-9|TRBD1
CASSLAQGAVYEQYF
TGTGCCAGCAGCTTAGCTCAGGGGGCCGTATACGAGCAGTACTTC
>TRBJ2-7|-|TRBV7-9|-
CASSFAGTHSYEQYF
TGTGCCAGCAGCTTTGCCGGGACTCATTCCTACGAGCAGTACTTC
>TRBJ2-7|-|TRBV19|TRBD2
CASSVGLAGGNEQYF
TGTGCCAGTAGTGTAGGACTAGCGGGAGGAAACGAGCAGTACTTC
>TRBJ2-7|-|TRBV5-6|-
CASSWGTGTEQYF
TGTGCCAGCAGCTGGGGTACAGGGACGGAGCAGTACTTC
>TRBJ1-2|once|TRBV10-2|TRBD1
CASSEVDRDYGYTF
TGCGCCAGCAGTGAAGTTGACAGGGACTATGGCTACACCTTC
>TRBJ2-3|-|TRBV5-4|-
CASSAEYVESSTDTQYF
TGTGCCAGCAGCGCTGAGTATGTGGAGTCTAGCACAGATACGCAGTATTTT
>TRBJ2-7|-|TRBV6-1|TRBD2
CASSEPSGGPYEQYF
TGTGCCAGCAGTGAACCTAGCGGGGGCCCCTACGAGCAGTACTTC
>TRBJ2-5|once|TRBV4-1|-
CASSYRTSREETQYF
TGCGCCAGCAGTTACCGCACAAGTAGGGAAGAGACCCAGTACTTC
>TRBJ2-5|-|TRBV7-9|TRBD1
CASSTPVDRTQETQYF
TGTGCCAGCAGCACCCCCGTGGACAGGACACAAGAGACCCAGTACTTC
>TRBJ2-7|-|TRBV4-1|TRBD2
CASSQDKGLFLEQYF
TGCGCCAGCAGCCAAGATAAGGGACTATTCCTCGAGCAGTACTTC
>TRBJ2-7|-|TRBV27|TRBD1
CASSSGTGGYEQYF
TGTGCCAGCAGTTCCGGGACAGGGGGTTACGAGCAGTACTTC
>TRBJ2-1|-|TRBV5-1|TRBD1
CASSLGTGGNEQFF
TGCGCCAGCAGCTTGGGGACAGGGGGTAATGAGCAGTTCTTC
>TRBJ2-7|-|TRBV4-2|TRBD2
CASSQEASGAYEQYF
TGTGCCAGCAGCCAAGAGGCTAGCGGGGCCTACGAGCAGTACTTC
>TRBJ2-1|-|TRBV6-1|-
CASSEPGDAGLYNEQFF
TGTGCCAGCAGTGAACCCGGAGACGCGGGGCTCTACAATGAGCAGTTCTTC
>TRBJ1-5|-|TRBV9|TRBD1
CASSGDDRGLYSNQPQHF
TGTGCCAGCAGCGGAGATGACAGGGGCCTTTATAGCAATCAGCCCCAGCATTTT
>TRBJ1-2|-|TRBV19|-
CASSITPGPVSGYGYTF
TGTGCCAGTAGTATAACACCGGGACCTGTCTCGGGCTATGGCTACACCTTC
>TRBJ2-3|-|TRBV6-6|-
CASSYLQGDTQYF
TGTGCCAGCAGTTATCTACAGGGAGATACGCAGTATTTT
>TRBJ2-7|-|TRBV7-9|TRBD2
CASSPGTSGGIEQYF
TGTGCCAGCAGCCCAGGCACTAGCGGGGGAATAGAGCAGTACTTC
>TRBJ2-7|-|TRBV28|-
CASSFRGLSYEQYF
TGTGCCAGCAGTTTCCGGGGGCTCTCCTACGAGCAGTACTTC
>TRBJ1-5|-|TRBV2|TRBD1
CASNGQGEQPQHF
TGTGCCAGCAACGGACAGGGGGAACAGCCCCAGCATTTT
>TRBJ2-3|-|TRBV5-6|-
CASTPTAGRTDTQYF
TGTGCCAGCACCCCTACGGCAGGGCGGACAGATACGCAGTATTTT
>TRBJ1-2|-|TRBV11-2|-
CASSLIPSGTADGYTF
TGTGCCAGCAGCTTAATTCCATCCGGGACGGCGGATGGCTACACCTTC
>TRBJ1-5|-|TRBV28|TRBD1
CASSQTGGGKSQPQHF
TGTGCCAGCAGCCAAACAGGGGGCGGGAAAAGTCAGCCCCAGCATTTT
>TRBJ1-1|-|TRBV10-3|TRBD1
CAISVLGAGGHTEAFF
TGTGCCATCAGTGTCCTAGGGGCAGGGGGCCACACTGAAGCTTTCTTT
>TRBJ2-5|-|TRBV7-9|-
CASSLVGVWGTQYF
TGTGCCAGCAGCTTAGTCGGGGTCTGGGGGACCCAGTACTTC
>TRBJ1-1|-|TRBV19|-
CASSFIESEAFF
TGTGCCAGTAGTTTTATCGAGTCTGAAGCTTTCTTT
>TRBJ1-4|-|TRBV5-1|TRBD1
CASSPAAAGGVEKLFF
TGCGCCAGCAGCCCAGCGGCGGCAGGGGGAGTTGAAAAACTGTTTTTT
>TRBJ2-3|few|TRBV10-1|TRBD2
CASSETSGRYTDTQYF
TGCGCCAGCAGTGAGACTAGCGGGAGATACACAGATACGCAGTATTTT
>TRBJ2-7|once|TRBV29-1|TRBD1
CSVRTGNTYEQYF
TGCAGCGTTCGGACAGGGAACACCTACGAGCAGTACTTC
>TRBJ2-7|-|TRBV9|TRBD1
CASNLDGTGSYEQYF
TGTGCCAGCAACTTAGATGGGACAGGGTCCTACGAGCAGTACTTC
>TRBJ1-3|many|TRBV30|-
CAWSVNTGPGNTIYF
TGTGCCTGGAGTGTAAACACCGGACCTGGAAACACCATATATTTT
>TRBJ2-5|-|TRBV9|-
CASKPLREETQYF
TGTGCCAGCAAGCCCCTTCGGGAAGAGACCCAGTACTTC